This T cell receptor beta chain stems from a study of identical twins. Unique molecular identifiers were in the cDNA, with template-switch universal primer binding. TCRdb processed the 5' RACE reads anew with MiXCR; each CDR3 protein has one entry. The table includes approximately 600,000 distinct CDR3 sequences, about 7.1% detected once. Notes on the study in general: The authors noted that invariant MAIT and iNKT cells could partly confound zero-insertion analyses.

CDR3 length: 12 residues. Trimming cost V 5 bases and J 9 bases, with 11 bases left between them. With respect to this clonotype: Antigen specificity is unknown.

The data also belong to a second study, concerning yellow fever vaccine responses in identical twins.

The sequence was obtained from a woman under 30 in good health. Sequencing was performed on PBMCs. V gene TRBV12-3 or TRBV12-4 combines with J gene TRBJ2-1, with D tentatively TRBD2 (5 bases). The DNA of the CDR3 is TGTGCCAGCAGTCCTACACGGGGTGAGCAGTTCTTC. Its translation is CASSPTRGEQFF.